Here is one TCR beta chain with its context. Trimming cost V 4 bases and J 4 bases, with 7 bases left between them. The CDR3 is 11 amino acids. CDR1 SQVTM and CDR2 ANQGSEA come from the germline V gene. Time point of the sample: newly diagnosed GD, antithyroid drugs for less than 3 months. Generation of the TCR library employed RNA extracted from PBMCs. CDR3 regions were amplified by Arm-PCR using iRepertoire HTBI primers to build TCR beta libraries. Original processing methods: Looking across samples, the authors found approximately 60 TRBV and some 13 TRBJ segments. In TCRdb, the multiplex PCR reads were re-called with MiXCR into one record per CDR3 protein. The V and J calls reflect TCRdb's pipeline rather than the authors' work. This sample has 400,000 to 550,000 distinct CDR3 sequences, with about 16% found just once. This sample was included in a study of regulatory T cells in long-lasting Graves disease.

In addition, the sample was reused for a study of T cells in Graves' hyperthyroidism and ophthalmopathy.

Sequences were derived from peripheral blood mononuclear cells (PBMCs), sampled at new diagnosis, from a patient treated with antithyroid drugs. The clonotype was recovered from a woman in her 30s with Graves disease. The chain combines TRBV29-1 with TRBJ1-2; weak D call: TRBD1 (5 bases). The DNA for the CDR3 is TGCAGCGTTGGGGGGGGCTATGGCTACACCTTC. Protein sequence: CSVGGGYGYTF.